One sample yielded the 21 T cell receptor beta chains listed below, sequenced in a study of blood T cell repertoires in COVID-19. Sequenced by immunoSEQ multiplex PCR; TCRdb stores in-frame clones only, minus some. The repertoire includes roughly 230,000 clones, around 82% of them detected once, and around 3.7% sits in the top ten. The sample was PBMCs or T cells enriched from blood (not recorded which). These receptor sequences come from a man aged 45 to 65 who had recovered from COVID-19.

The V and J genes are TRBV7-2 and TRBJ2-7; a possible D gene is TRBD1 (7 bases). Trimming removed 4 bases from V and 2 bases from J, with 15 bases in between. Germline V gene sequence: CDR1 SGHTA, CDR2 FQGNSA. The CDR3 loop spans 15 amino acids. CDR3 DNA sequence: TGTGCCAGCAGCTCGGCAGGGGGGCCGGCCTACGAGCAGTACTTC. Translation gives CASSSAGGPAYEQYF.

The chain couples TRBV21-1 to TRBJ2-7; whether TRBD1, the table's D call, matches the DNA was not checked. TRBV21-1 is listed as a pseudogene. The CDR3 contains 15 residues. In DNA, the CDR3 is TGTGCCAGCAGCAGCCGGGACAGGGAACCGAGGGAGCAGTACTTC. Its protein product is CASSSRDREPREQYF.

The chain has TRBV12-5 and TRBJ2-5; D is ambiguous. Germline V gene sequence: CDR1 LGHNT, CDR2 FRNRAP. Trimming removed 5 bases from V and 5 bases from J, with 9 bases in between. The CDR3 is made up of 12 amino acids. The CDR3 DNA is TGTGCTAGTGGTACCTCCGGGGAGACCCAGTACTTC. It specifies CASGTSGETQYF.

The V gene is TRBV11-3, the J gene TRBJ2-1, with 11 bases fitting TRBD2. The V and J ends lost 6 bases and 9 bases, in that order; junction bases with no gene match: 10. The CDR3 sequence is 15 residues long. The germline V gene has CDR1 SGHNT and CDR2 YENEEA. CDR3 region: CASSPGTSGWGEQFF. Written as DNA, the CDR3 is TGTGCCAGCAGTCCCGGGACTAGCGGCTGGGGTGAGCAGTTCTTC.

V is TRBV28 and J is TRBJ2-4, with 8 bases fitting TRBD1. Per germline, CDR1 MDHEN and CDR2 SYDVKM. The CDR3 length is 18 residues. After removal of 5 bases from V and 5 bases from J, the junction contained 17 bases not matched to a gene. DNA of the CDR3: TGTGCCAGCAGTATTCGATTAAGGACAGGGCCCTCTCAAAACATTCAGTACTTC. Translating it yields CASSIRLRTGPSQNIQYF.

J is TRBJ1-1 and V is TRBV18, with 7 bases aligning to TRBD1. The CDR3 sequence is 15 residues long. V trimming: 5 bases; J trimming: 1 base; junction bases outside the gene matches: 7. Per the germline V gene, CDR1 is KGHSH and CDR2 is LQKENI. The CDR3 DNA reads as TGTGCCAGCTCAACCATGGGACAGAAGAACACTGAAGCTTTCTTT. It encodes CASSTMGQKNTEAFF.

This sequence joins TRBV27 and TRBJ2-1; TRBD2 matches 9 bases. J gave up 7 bases and V 5 bases, and 12 bases lay outside the gene matches. The CDR3 length is 16 residues. In germline, CDR1 is MNHEY, CDR2 SMNVEV (reference sequence). In DNA, the CDR3 is TGTGCCAGCAGTACCTCGGCTAGCGGGAATAGTAATGAGCAGTTCTTC. Protein product: CASSTSASGNSNEQFF.

Only a few counts were recorded for this clone. The V call is TRBV4-3, the J call TRBJ1-6; no clear D. V gave up 1 base and J gave up 10 bases, with 17 bases separating them. The germline V gene has CDR1 LGHNA and CDR2 YSLEER. This CDR3 is 16 amino acids long. CDR3 in amino acids: CASSQAEQSFRSPLHF. The CDR3 DNA reads as TGCGCCAGCAGCCAAGCGGAACAGTCGTTCAGGTCACCCCTCCACTTT.

The chain is built from TRBV28 and TRBJ2-7, with D possibly matching TRBD2 (6 bases). The CDR3 has 13 residues. Trimming left V 8 bases short and J 6 bases short, with 17 bases between. Germline-derived CDR1 and CDR2 are MDHEN and SYDVKM. The CDR3 DNA reads as TGTGCCAGCCGAGGGGACTGGCTCGCCGAGCAGTACTTC. It specifies CASRGDWLAEQYF.

The chain links TRBV19 to TRBJ2-3; tentative D call: TRBD2 (6 bases). From germline, CDR1 is LNHDA and CDR2 SQIVND (reference sequence). This CDR3 contains 13 residues. Trimming cost V 5 bases and J 2 bases, with 8 bases left between them. Here the CDR3 DNA reads TGTGCCAGTAGTCCGGGGGACACAGATACGCAGTATTTT. This gives the protein CASSPGDTDTQYF.

The genes are TRBV7-2 and TRBJ2-5; a possible D gene is TRBD2 (6 bases). The germline V gene encodes CDR1 SGHTA and CDR2 FQGNSA. CDR3 size: 15 residues. Trimming shortened V by 1 base and J by 5 bases, and 14 bases separated the two germline ends. CDR3 protein: CASSLEAGTWETQYF. The DNA of the CDR3 is TGTGCCAGCAGCTTAGAAGCGGGTACTTGGGAGACCCAGTACTTC.

The V gene is TRBV10-2, the J gene TRBJ1-2, with D possibly being TRBD1 (6 bases). CDR1 WSHSY and CDR2 SAAADI come from the germline V gene. CDR3 length: 15 amino acids. The CDR3 spells CATKGQQGTNYGYTF. The CDR3 nucleotides read TGCGCAACGAAAGGGCAACAGGGAACTAACTATGGCTACACCTTC.

The gene calls are TRBV9 and TRBJ2-7; TRBD1 is a possible D gene (6 bases). V lost 4 bases to trimming and J lost 6 bases, with 17 bases between them. CDR1 and CDR2 (germline): SGDLS, YYNGEE. CDR3 size: 14 residues. Here the CDR3 DNA reads TGTGCCAGCAGCCCTACGACAGGAGACGGCGAGCAGTACTTC. Translating gives CASSPTTGDGEQYF.

The rearrangement uses TRBV7-8 and TRBJ2-1, with TRBD2 matching over 7 bases. V lost 1 base to trimming and J lost 4 bases; unmatched junction nucleotides: 7. Per germline, CDR1 SGHVS and CDR2 FQNEAQ. CDR3 size: 16 residues. Written as DNA, the CDR3 is TGTGCCAGCAGCTTAGGCAGGGTCGGGGGGTACAATGAGCAGTTCTTC. It specifies CASSLGRVGGYNEQFF.

The chain couples TRBV6-5 to TRBJ2-2; 10 bases fit TRBD1. Germline CDR1 is MNHEY and CDR2 is SVGAGI. The CDR3 consists of 15 residues. The V segment lost 5 bases and the J segment 6 bases; nucleotides outside the gene matches: 6. The CDR3 loop reads CASSPGTGASGELFF. CDR3 in DNA: TGTGCCAGCAGTCCCGGGACAGGGGCGTCCGGGGAGCTGTTTTTT.

There are a few counts of this clone. The chain links TRBV27 to TRBJ2-1; D is unclear. V gave up 5 bases and J gave up 5 bases, with 19 bases separating them. The length of the CDR3 is 16 residues. CDR1 is MNHEY, CDR2 SMNVEV, per germline (reference sequence). CDR3 region: CASSRSETRIDNEQFF. CDR3 DNA sequence: TGTGCCAGCAGTCGGTCGGAGACCAGAATCGACAATGAGCAGTTCTTC.

V gene TRBV6-5 combines with J gene TRBJ1-5, with D possibly TRBD1 on 6 matching bases. The germline CDR1 and CDR2 sequences are MNHEY and SVGAGI. The CDR3 extends over 15 amino acids. Trimming pared 5 bases from V and 6 bases from J, leaving 17 bases between. CDR3 residues: CASSPEVRGRQPQHF. CDR3 coding DNA: TGTGCCAGCAGTCCCGAGGTGCGGGGGCGTCAGCCCCAGCATTTT.

The chain recombines TRBV18 with TRBJ2-7; 10 bases agree with TRBD2. Germline V CDR1 and CDR2: KGHSH, LQKENI. The V segment lost 2 bases and the J segment 5 bases; nucleotides outside the gene matches: 6. This CDR3 has 15 residues. The CDR3 region is CASSPGAGGPDEQYF. The CDR3 DNA reads TGTGCCAGCTCACCAGGAGCGGGAGGGCCAGACGAGCAGTACTTC.

The V gene is TRBV5-1, the J gene TRBJ2-3; TRBD2 aligns across 11 bases. The V and J ends lost 4 bases and 4 bases, in that order; junction bases with no gene match: 11. Per the germline V gene, CDR1 is SGHRS and CDR2 is YFSETQ. The CDR3 has 17 residues. CDR3 DNA sequence: TGCGCCAGCAGCGCGAGTAGCGGGAGGGCCGCCTCAGATACGCAGTATTTT. This gives the protein CASSASSGRAASDTQYF.

The V and J genes are TRBV2 and TRBJ1-1, with D hard to call. The V end was cut by 6 bases, the J end by 5 bases, with 7 bases between. Germline CDR1 is SNHLY and CDR2 is FYNNEI. The CDR3 is 11 amino acids. The CDR3 nucleotides are TGTGCCAGCAGGGCCGGGACTGAAGCTTTCTTT. Translation: CASRAGTEAFF.

This chain links TRBV7-5 with TRBJ2-2; TRBD2 is taken as the D call from the table, unchecked against the DNA. TRBV7-5 is designated a pseudogene. The CDR3 runs 17 residues. CDR3 bases: TGTGCCAGAAGCCGCCGGACTAGCGGGAGGGCCTGGGGGGAGCTGTTTTTT. Its translation: CARSRRTSGRAWGELFF.